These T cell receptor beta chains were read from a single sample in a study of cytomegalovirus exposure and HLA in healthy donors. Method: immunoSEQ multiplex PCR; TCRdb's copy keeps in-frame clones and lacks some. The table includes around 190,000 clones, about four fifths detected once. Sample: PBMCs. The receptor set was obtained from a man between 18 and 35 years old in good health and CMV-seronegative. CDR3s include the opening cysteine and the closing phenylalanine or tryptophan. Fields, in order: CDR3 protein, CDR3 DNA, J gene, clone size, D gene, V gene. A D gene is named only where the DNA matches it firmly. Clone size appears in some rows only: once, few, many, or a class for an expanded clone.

CASSPGGQPYNEQFF | TGCGCCAGCAGCCCAGGAGGACAGCCCTACAATGAGCAGTTCTTC | TRBJ2-1 | - | - | TRBV4-3
CATSRGASGGALETQYF | TGTGCCACCAGCAGAGGGGCTAGCGGGGGAGCTTTGGAGACCCAGTACTTC | TRBJ2-5 | - | TRBD2 | TRBV15
CASSQLAGGPYEQYF | TGCGCCAGCAGCCAGCTAGCGGGAGGGCCCTACGAGCAGTACTTC | TRBJ2-7 | - | TRBD2 | TRBV4-1
CASSSTRGRTGGTEAFF | TGTGCCAGCAGCTCAACGCGCGGACGAACAGGGGGGACTGAAGCTTTCTTT | TRBJ1-1 | - | TRBD1 | TRBV7-2
CATYRGRAKDTEAFF | TGTGCCACTTACAGGGGTCGGGCTAAGGACACTGAAGCTTTCTTT | TRBJ1-1 | once | TRBD1 | TRBV6-5
CASSPRAGEETQYF | TGTGCCAGCAGTCCCCGGGCGGGAGAAGAGACCCAGTACTTC | TRBJ2-5 | - | TRBD2 | TRBV6-4
CATSTRAGTGESDTQYF | TGTGCCACCAGCACGCGCGCCGGGACAGGGGAGTCCGATACGCAGTATTTT | TRBJ2-3 | - | TRBD1 | TRBV15
CASSLAAGTVTYEQYF | TGTGCCAGCAGCTTAGCTGCCGGGACTGTAACCTACGAGCAGTACTTC | TRBJ2-7 | few | - | TRBV11-2
CASSYDRGPYNEQFF | TGTGCCAGCAGCTATGACAGGGGGCCCTACAATGAGCAGTTCTTC | TRBJ2-1 | - | TRBD1 | TRBV5-4
CASSETGGATDTQYF | TGTGCCAGCAGTGAAACGGGGGGGGCCACAGATACGCAGTATTTT | TRBJ2-3 | once | TRBD2 | TRBV6-4